The 21 T cell receptor beta chains below all came from one sample that was sequenced in a study of CD8 T cells in Susac syndrome. Roughly 0.45 to 1 ug RNA was reverse transcribed with random hexamers. TCRdb analysed the immunoSEQ multiplex PCR reads with MiXCR anew, one entry per CDR3 protein. The profile shows some 110,000 distinct CDR3 sequences, roughly 94% of them singletons. Sequencing input: CD8+ T cells from PBMCs. The receptors originated from a human donor with Susac syndrome.

This chain connects TRBV5-1 to TRBJ1-2; D not certain. The length of the CDR3 is 11 residues. V gave up 1 base and J gave up 6 bases, with 4 bases separating them. Germline assignment: CDR1 SGHRS and CDR2 YFSETQ. CDR3 DNA sequence: TGCGCCAGCAGCTTGATGGATGGCTACACCTTC. Amino acid sequence: CASSLMDGYTF.

This clonotype appeared once. The chain is built from TRBV29-1 and TRBJ1-2, with a weak D call TRBD1 (5 bases). CDR1 SQVTM and CDR2 ANQGSEA come from the germline V gene. The V gene lost 5 bases and the J gene lost 0 bases, with 16 bases spanning the gap. This CDR3 contains 15 residues. This CDR3 is CSVRPSDSPNYGYTF. DNA of the CDR3: TGCAGCGTTCGGCCAAGCGACAGCCCTAACTATGGCTACACCTTC.

The chain combines TRBV20-1 with TRBJ2-5; possible D gene TRBD2, 6 bases. The V and J ends lost 4 bases and 2 bases respectively, with 14 bases between them. Germline CDR1 is DFQATT and CDR2 is SNEGSKA (reference sequence). The CDR3 is 14 amino acids. The CDR3 here is CSAKEGLPQETQYF. In DNA form, the CDR3 reads TGCAGTGCTAAAGAAGGACTACCACAAGAGACCCAGTACTTC.

This chain uses TRBV7-8 with TRBJ2-7, with 7 bases identical to TRBD1. Germline V lookup: CDR1 SGHVS, CDR2 FQNEAQ. There are 14 residues in the CDR3. V gave up 2 bases and J gave up 2 bases; unmatched junction bases: 3. The CDR3 reads CASSLMGQTYEQYF. Written as DNA, the CDR3 is TGTGCCAGCAGCTTAATGGGACAGACCTACGAGCAGTACTTC.

J is TRBJ1-5 and V is TRBV9, with D unresolved. V was trimmed by 7 bases and J by 8 bases, leaving 4 bases between them. From germline, CDR1 is SGDLS and CDR2 YYNGEE. This CDR3 contains 9 residues. CDR3 DNA: TGTGCCAGCGGCGAGCCCCAGCATTTT. Translated, it gives CASGEPQHF.

Here the CDR3 reads CASSSSGGDSSYEQYF. In nucleotides, the CDR3 is TGTGCCAGCAGCTCAAGCGGGGGAGATAGCTCCTACGAGCAGTACTTC. V gene TRBV7-6 combines with J gene TRBJ2-7; 8 bases fit TRBD2. Germline V gives CDR1 SGHVS, CDR2 FNYEAQ. Trimming took 4 bases from V and 0 from J; bases not matched to a gene: 8. The CDR3 totals 16 residues.

The J gene is TRBJ1-1, the V gene TRBV20-1, with D tentatively TRBD1 (6 bases). CDR3 size: 12 residues. CDR1 is DFQATT and CDR2 is SNEGSKA in the germline V gene (reference sequence). The CDR3 coding sequence is TGCAGAGTACAGGGACCGAACACTGAAGCTTTCTTT. Its protein product is CRVQGPNTEAFF.

The J gene is TRBJ2-1, the V gene TRBV20-1; 7 nucleotides match TRBD2. Germline trimming cut 3 bases from V and 4 bases from J; bases unmatched to any gene: 9. CDR1 is DFQATT, CDR2 SNEGSKA, per germline (reference sequence). The CDR3 sequence is 15 residues long. This chain's CDR3 is CSASGSGAVYNEQFF. DNA of the CDR3: TGCAGTGCTAGCGGCAGCGGGGCGGTGTACAATGAGCAGTTCTTC.

The chain employs TRBV9 and TRBJ1-2; no firm D call. The CDR3 sequence is 15 residues long. CDR1 SGDLS and CDR2 YYNGEE come from the germline V gene. The V and J ends lost 0 bases and 6 bases respectively, with 15 bases between them. Here the CDR3 reads CASSVASTLRNGYTF. In DNA, the CDR3 is TGTGCCAGCAGCGTAGCGTCAACCCTACGGAATGGCTACACCTTC.

Comments on this clonotype: One end of the junction varies from germline; a read error may be responsible. The V gene is TRBV11-1, the J gene TRBJ1-2; D remains ambiguous. This CDR3 is built from 13 residues. Germline loops: CDR1 SGHAT, CDR2 FQDESV (reference sequence). The CDR3 DNA reads as TGTGCCAGCAGCGTAGCGCCAGTGTATGGCTACACCTTC. Its protein product is CASSVAPVYGYTF. The full variable domain, in which reference TRBV11-1 and TRBJ1-2 provide the parts outside the CDR3, is EAEVAQSPRYKITEKSQAVAFWCDPISGHATLYWYRQILGQGPELLVQFQDESVVDDSQLPKDRFSAERLKGVDSTLKIQPAELGDSAMYLCASSVAPVYGYTFGSGTRLTVV.

The V and J genes are TRBV3-1 and TRBJ2-5, with 9 bases lining up with TRBD2. Per the germline V gene, CDR1 is LGHDT and CDR2 is YNNKEL (reference sequence). There are 17 residues in the CDR3. V lost 0 bases, J lost 3 bases, and 8 bases stayed unmatched. Here the CDR3 DNA reads TGTGCCAGCAGCCAAGATACTGGACTAGCGACAAAAGAGACCCAGTACTTC. Translating it yields CASSQDTGLATKETQYF.

This rearrangement joins TRBV9 to TRBJ2-1; 7 positions agree with TRBD1. The CDR3 contains 15 residues. V gave up 3 bases and J gave up 0 bases; unmatched junction bases: 3. In germline, CDR1 is SGDLS, CDR2 YYNGEE. CDR3 in DNA: TGTGCCAGCAGCGAACAGGGGATCTCCTACAATGAGCAGTTCTTC. Amino acids: CASSEQGISYNEQFF.

The V gene is TRBV2, the J gene TRBJ1-1, with no clear D. Germline V gives CDR1 SNHLY, CDR2 FYNNEI. The CDR3 runs 14 residues. Trimming shortened V by 0 bases and J by 5 bases, and 10 bases separated the two germline ends. CDR3 sequence: CASSEAGIWTEAFF. The DNA for the CDR3 is TGTGCCAGCAGTGAAGCGGGGATTTGGACTGAAGCTTTCTTT.

V and J are TRBV11-2 and TRBJ2-3; D perhaps matches TRBD1 (6 bases). Germline loops: CDR1 SGHAT, CDR2 FQNNGV. V lost 2 bases and J lost 0, with 9 bases in between. The CDR3 is 15 amino acids. The CDR3 loop is CASSLHRASTDTQYF. The CDR3 nucleotides read TGTGCCAGCAGCTTACACAGGGCTAGCACAGATACGCAGTATTTT.

V and J are TRBV15 and TRBJ1-2; a possible D gene is TRBD1 (6 bases). The V and J ends lost 0 bases and 4 bases respectively, with 9 bases between them. There are 14 residues in the CDR3. Germline values: CDR1 LNHNV, CDR2 YYDKDF (reference sequence). The CDR3 DNA is TGTGCCACCAGCAGAGATTCGGGGGCCTATGGCTACACCTTC. Encoded protein: CATSRDSGAYGYTF.

V is TRBV27 and J is TRBJ2-7, with a possible D match to TRBD1 (5 bases). The CDR3 loop spans 13 amino acids. Germline values: CDR1 MNHEY, CDR2 SMNVEV (reference sequence). With 0 bases removed from V and 6 bases from J, the gap between germline ends came to 9 bases. CDR3 sequence: CASSLSGQGEQYF. The CDR3 DNA sequence: TGTGCCAGCAGTTTATCAGGGCAGGGCGAGCAGTACTTC.

The chain combines TRBV30 with TRBJ1-1; D call uncertain. Germline CDR1 is GTSNPN and CDR2 is SVGIG (reference sequence). CDR3 size: 11 residues. Trimming cost V 0 bases and J 7 bases, with 6 bases left between them. CDR3 loop: CAWSVSIEAFF. CDR3 in DNA: TGTGCCTGGAGTGTATCAATTGAAGCTTTCTTT.

V gene TRBV11-2 combines with J gene TRBJ2-2, with D possibly TRBD2 on 5 matching bases. Trimming pared 5 bases from V and 5 bases from J, leaving 9 bases between. This CDR3 region has 13 residues. Germline values: CDR1 SGHAT, CDR2 FQNNGV. CDR3 DNA sequence: TGTGCCAGCAGCGCACCGGGAACCGGGGAGCTGTTTTTT. Translation: CASSAPGTGELFF.

The chain uses TRBV9 and TRBJ2-3, with a possible D match to TRBD1 (5 bases). CDR1 is SGDLS and CDR2 is YYNGEE in the germline V gene. CDR3 length: 16 residues. Trimming pared 4 bases from V and 0 bases from J, leaving 15 bases between. CDR3 nucleotides: TGTGCCAGCAGCTTTGGGGCAGAGCCTAGCACAGATACGCAGTATTTT. Translating gives CASSFGAEPSTDTQYF.

The chain recombines TRBV30 with TRBJ2-2; D may be TRBD2 (5 bases). V lost 0 bases to trimming and J lost 0 bases, with 5 bases between them. This CDR3 spans 14 amino acids. Germline-derived CDR1 and CDR2 are GTSNPN and SVGIG (reference sequence). CDR3 DNA: TGTGCCTGGAGTGTCGGGACGAACACCGGGGAGCTGTTTTTT. Translating it yields CAWSVGTNTGELFF. The full variable domain, rest sourced from reference TRBV30 and TRBJ2-2, is SQTIHQWPATLVQPVGSPLSLECTVEGTSNPNLYWYRQAAGRGLQLLFYSVGIGQISSEVPQNLSASRPQDRQFILSSKKLLLSDSGFYLCAWSVGTNTGELFFGEGSRLTVL.

This clonotype has just one count. The genes are TRBV13 and TRBJ2-1, with 7 bases fitting TRBD1. After removal of 5 bases from V and 6 bases from J, the junction contained 4 bases not matched to a gene. The length of the CDR3 is 13 residues. The germline gives CDR1 PRHDT, CDR2 FYEKMQ (reference sequence). The CDR3 sequence is CASSLGQLNEQFF. The CDR3 DNA sequence: TGTGCCAGCAGCCTGGGACAGCTCAATGAGCAGTTCTTC.